This TCR beta chain came from a study of T cells in Graves' hyperthyroidism and ophthalmopathy. The CDR3 has 15 residues. V lost 3 bases and J 1 base, leaving 12 bases between the germline ends. The germline V gene has CDR1 SNHLY and CDR2 FYNNEI. A word on this clonotype: Its antigen remains unknown.

Newly diagnosed hyperthyroidism, duration under 2 months, in patients aged 18 to 65. The study left out patients who had uncontrolled infection, other autoimmune disease, pregnancy or lactation. It was RNA transcripts that yielded the amplified TCR beta CDR3 regions. The TCR CDR3 was amplified in a first-round RT-PCR using the HTBI primer set. TCRdb processed the multiplex PCR reads anew with MiXCR; each CDR3 protein has one entry. In the table there are 300,000 to 450,000 distinct CDR3 sequences, approximately 14% of which are singletons. Study-level findings and limits: Most thyroid clonotypes that were expanded above 0.001 also turned up in blood. Ophthalmopathy onset followed model prediction by a median approximately seven months.

The sequenced sample was blood. This sequence originates from a woman aged 18-29 years with Graves' hyperthyroidism that later progressed to Graves' ophthalmopathy. The V and J genes are TRBV2 and TRBJ1-1, with D perhaps matching TRBD1 (6 bases). The CDR3: CASSESVRGNTEAFF. The CDR3 nucleotides read TGTGCCAGCAGTGAGTCCGTCAGGGGGAACACTGAAGCTTTCTTT.